Following are 27 T cell receptor beta chains from one sample sequenced in a study of blood T cell repertoires in COVID-19. The data were produced by immunoSEQ multiplex PCR, yet TCRdb's version contains in-frame clones alone and is incomplete. Of almost 200,000 clones in the sample, around 85% were seen once. The sample was peripheral blood. These receptors originate from a man in his sixties with COVID-19, enrolled during active disease.

The CDR3 protein is CAWSGLADTQYF. The CDR3 region has the DNA TGTGCCTGGAGCGGTCTTGCAGATACGCAGTATTTT. V usage is TRBV30 and J usage is TRBJ2-3; D gene uncertain. CDR1 is GTSNPN and CDR2 is SVGIG in the germline V gene (reference sequence). The CDR3 is made up of 12 amino acids. Trimming shortened V by 3 bases and J by 4 bases, and 8 bases separated the two germline ends.

The V and J genes are TRBV2 and TRBJ2-7; TRBD1 agrees at 7 bases. The CDR3 is 13 residues long. The J segment lost 7 bases and the V segment lost 6 bases, leaving 9 bases of the junction unmatched. Germline V CDR1 and CDR2: SNHLY, FYNNEI. The CDR3 protein is CASRDGAGGEQYF. The CDR3 DNA reads as TGTGCCAGCAGAGACGGGGCAGGGGGAGAGCAGTACTTC.

V is TRBV18 and J is TRBJ1-6; TRBD1 matches at 9 bases. The CDR3 runs 15 residues. CDR1 and CDR2 from the germline V gene are KGHSH and LQKENI. V was clipped by 3 bases and J by 5 bases; unmatched bases: 2. The CDR3 is CASSPGQGNNSPLHF. In DNA form, the CDR3 reads TGTGCCAGCTCACCGGGACAGGGAAATAATTCACCCCTCCACTTT.

The V and J genes are TRBV9 and TRBJ1-2; D may be TRBD1 (5 bases). Between the trimmed V and J ends, which lost 4 bases and 0 bases, there was a span of 19 bases. The germline V gene has CDR1 SGDLS and CDR2 YYNGEE. The CDR3 is 17 residues long. The CDR3: CASSPGGAQAANYGYTF. The CDR3 DNA follows: TGTGCCAGCAGCCCCGGAGGGGCGCAGGCAGCTAACTATGGCTACACCTTC.

The chain is built from TRBV12-5 and TRBJ2-1; 7 bases match TRBD2. The CDR3 loop spans 13 amino acids. Germline V gene lookup returns CDR1 LGHNT and CDR2 FRNRAP. With V trimmed by 6 bases and J by 6 bases, 5 bases remained unmatched. CDR3 residues: CASGTSFPNEQFF. The CDR3 DNA reads TGTGCTAGTGGGACTAGCTTCCCCAATGAGCAGTTCTTC.

The chain is built from TRBV2 and TRBJ2-3; 14 nucleotides line up with TRBD2. The germline gives CDR1 SNHLY, CDR2 FYNNEI. The CDR3 runs 17 residues. Trimming at V came to 5 bases and at J to 2 bases, leaving 6 bases not matched to a gene. In DNA form, the CDR3 reads TGTGCCAGCAGTCGGACTAGCGGGAGGTCCTTCACAGATACGCAGTATTTT. Its protein is CASSRTSGRSFTDTQYF.

The chain couples TRBV6-5 to TRBJ1-1, with 9 bases fitting TRBD1. Germline V gives CDR1 MNHEY, CDR2 SVGAGI. The V gene end was trimmed by 8 bases and the J gene end by 6 bases; junction bases not matched to a gene: 10. The CDR3 covers 14 residues. The CDR3 protein is CASLMWDRDAEAFF. The DNA of the CDR3 is TGTGCCAGCCTCATGTGGGACAGGGACGCTGAAGCTTTCTTT.

This chain joins TRBV3-1 (or the pseudogene TRBV3-2) and TRBJ1-1, with 7 bases lining up with TRBD1. This CDR3 spans 14 amino acids. With V trimmed by 4 bases and J by 0 bases, 2 bases remained unmatched. Per the germline V gene, CDR1 is LGHDT and CDR2 is YNNKEL (reference sequence). This CDR3 reads CASSRGQLNTEAFF. For the CDR3, the DNA is TGTGCCAGCAGCCGGGGACAGTTGAACACTGAAGCTTTCTTT.

The V and J genes are TRBV10-1 and TRBJ2-1, with D perhaps matching TRBD2 (5 bases). CDR1 is WNHNN, CDR2 SYGVQD, per germline (reference sequence). CDR3 size: 11 residues. V lost 8 bases to trimming and J lost 5 bases, with 7 bases between them. CDR3 DNA: TGCGCCAGCGGAGGAAACAATGAGCAGTTCTTC. Amino acid sequence: CASGGNNEQFF.

This clone was counted a few times. The chain has TRBV7-8 and TRBJ1-3; D is unclear. The germline V gene has CDR1 SGHVS and CDR2 FQNEAQ. This CDR3 region has 13 residues. V was cut by 5 bases and J by 4 bases, with 9 bases left in between. This CDR3 reads CASSPSRGNTIYF. CDR3 bases: TGTGCCAGCAGCCCATCGAGGGGAAACACCATATATTTT.

The V call is TRBV5-1, the J call TRBJ1-1; no clear D. CDR3 length: 17 amino acids. The germline gives CDR1 SGHRS, CDR2 YFSETQ. Deletions cut 0 bases from V and 1 base from J, with 16 bases between. The CDR3 protein is CASSLGRWEKRNTEAFF. The DNA of the CDR3 is TGCGCCAGCAGCTTGGGGAGGTGGGAGAAACGGAACACTGAAGCTTTCTTT.

CDR3 nucleotides: TGTGCCACCTCGGACAGACCGAACACTGAAGCTTTCTTT. This translates into CATSDRPNTEAFF. V and J are TRBV10-3 and TRBJ1-1, with D possibly matching TRBD1 (6 bases). V was pared by 10 bases and J by 1 base, with 13 bases between. Germline CDR1 and CDR2: ENHRY and SYGVKD. This CDR3 spans 13 amino acids.

The chain uses TRBV5-1 and TRBJ2-2; 7 bases agree with TRBD1. CDR1 and CDR2 from the germline V gene are SGHRS and YFSETQ. This CDR3 contains 17 residues. The V segment lost 1 base and the J segment 1 base; nucleotides outside the gene matches: 7. CDR3 DNA: TGCGCCAGCAGCTTGCGAGAGAACAGGGGGAACACCGGGGAGCTGTTTTTT. Protein product: CASSLRENRGNTGELFF.

J is TRBJ1-1 and V is TRBV10-1; a possible D gene is TRBD1 (6 bases). The CDR3 runs 13 residues. Germline CDR1 WNHNN, CDR2 SYGVQD (reference sequence). Trimming removed 6 bases at V and 1 base at J, with 9 bases between. The CDR3 reads CASSPGQNTEAFF. The CDR3, as DNA: TGCGCCAGCAGCCCGGGACAGAACACTGAAGCTTTCTTT.

The CDR3 coding sequence is TGCGCCAGCAGCTTGGTGAACGCTCCATACGGCAATGAGCAGTTCTTC. Protein sequence: CASSLVNAPYGNEQFF. The V call is TRBV5-1, the J call TRBJ2-1; D remains ambiguous. The V gene's germline CDR1 is SGHRS and CDR2 YFSETQ. CDR3 length: 16 residues. The V end was cut by 0 bases, the J end by 6 bases, with 16 bases between. The complete variable domain, with remaining parts taken from reference TRBV5-1 and TRBJ2-1, reads KAGVTQTPRYLIKTRGQQVTLSCSPISGHRSVSWYQQTPGQGLQFLFEYFSETQRNKGNFPGRFSGRQFSNSRSEMNVSTLELGDSALYLCASSLVNAPYGNEQFFGPGTRLTVL.

J is TRBJ1-6 and V is TRBV5-1; 7 bases line up with TRBD1. The J segment lost 6 bases and the V segment lost 4 bases, leaving 4 bases of the junction unmatched. CDR1 is SGHRS and CDR2 is YFSETQ in the germline V gene. This CDR3 comprises 14 residues. CDR3 amino acids: CASSPGQTNSPLHF. The CDR3 coding sequence is TGCGCCAGCAGCCCGGGACAGACTAATTCACCCCTCCACTTT.

This rearrangement joins TRBV4-3 to TRBJ2-7; D is possibly TRBD1 (6 bases). Trimming took off 3 bases at V and 3 bases at J, with 12 bases between the two ends. The CDR3 sequence is 14 residues long. CDR1 and CDR2 (germline): LGHNA, YSLEER. CDR3 sequence: CASSQRTANYEQYF. The DNA for the CDR3 is TGCGCCAGCAGCCAGAGGACAGCTAACTACGAGCAGTACTTC.

The chain recombines TRBV19 with TRBJ1-5; the D gene is possibly TRBD1 (5 bases). CDR1 and CDR2 (germline): LNHDA, SQIVND (reference sequence). This CDR3 comprises 13 residues. Deletions cut 3 bases from V and 5 bases from J, with 8 bases between. The CDR3 coding sequence is TGTGCCAGTAGTATCTGGGGGGATCAGCCCCAGCATTTT. Protein product: CASSIWGDQPQHF.

This clone was detected only a few times. The rearrangement links TRBV5-6 to TRBJ1-5; D gene unclear. CDR3 length: 14 residues. Germline loops: CDR1 SGHDT, CDR2 YYEEEE. The V end was cut by 3 bases, the J end by 10 bases, with 17 bases between. The CDR3 sequence: CASSSLEAGGPQHF. In DNA form, the CDR3 reads TGTGCCAGCAGCTCCCTGGAAGCGGGAGGACCCCAGCATTTT.

The V call is TRBV18, the J call TRBJ1-2, with 7 bases lining up with TRBD1. The junction had 5 bases not matched to a gene; V was cut back by 3 bases and J by 4 bases. CDR3 length: 14 residues. Germline V gene lookup returns CDR1 KGHSH and CDR2 LQKENI. For the CDR3, the DNA is TGTGCCAGCTCACCCTCCGGGACAGCCTATGGCTACACCTTC. It specifies CASSPSGTAYGYTF. Drawing the rest from reference TRBV18 and TRBJ1-2, the complete variable domain is NAGVMQNPRHLVRRRGQEARLRCSPMKGHSHVYWYRQLPEEGLKFMVYLQKENIIDESGMPKERFSAEFPKEGPSILRIQQVVRGDSAAYFCASSPSGTAYGYTFGSGTRLTVV.

The V call is TRBV7-9, the J call TRBJ1-2; TRBD1 is a possible D gene (6 bases). Germline CDR1 and CDR2: SEHNR and FQNEAQ (reference sequence). The CDR3 length is 14 residues. With 5 bases removed from V and 7 bases from J, the gap between germline ends came to 17 bases. The CDR3 region is CASSPRQDAPGYTF. The CDR3, as DNA: TGTGCCAGCAGCCCCAGACAGGACGCCCCTGGCTACACCTTC. The full variable domain, rest sourced from reference TRBV7-9 and TRBJ1-2, is DTGVSQNPRHKITKRGQNVTFRCDPISEHNRLYWYRQTLGQGPEFLTYFQNEAQLEKSRLLSDRFSAERPKGSFSTLEIQRTEQGDSAMYLCASSPRQDAPGYTFGSGTRLTVV.

This chain connects TRBV3-1 (or the pseudogene TRBV3-2) to TRBJ2-1; the match to TRBD2 covers 8 bases. The CDR3 has 15 amino acids. Germline V gene data show CDR1 as LGHDT and CDR2 as YNNKEL (reference sequence). The ends lost 1 base at V and 7 bases at J; junction bases unmatched: 6. The DNA of the CDR3 is TGTGCCAGCAGCCAAGTTAGCGGGATAGGGAATGAGCAGTTCTTC. Its translation: CASSQVSGIGNEQFF.

V gene TRBV7-9 combines with J gene TRBJ2-7; 11 bases agree with TRBD1. Germline V gene lookup returns CDR1 SEHNR and CDR2 FQNEAQ (reference sequence). This CDR3 has 14 amino acids. V was clipped by 5 bases and J by 9 bases; unmatched bases: 9. CDR3 DNA sequence: TGTGCCAGCAGCCAACCGGGACAGGGGGGGAGGCAGTACTTC. It translates to CASSQPGQGGRQYF.

This chain links TRBV27 with TRBJ1-4; 7 bases are a match to TRBD1. V dropped 2 bases and J dropped 3; count of bases not matched to a gene: 6. The CDR3 is 16 residues long. The germline gives CDR1 MNHEY, CDR2 SMNVEV (reference sequence). CDR3 protein: CASSLKGARPNEKLFF. The CDR3 nucleotides are TGTGCCAGCAGTTTAAAGGGGGCTAGGCCTAATGAAAAACTGTTTTTT.

In nucleotides, the CDR3 is TGTGCCAGCAGTTACGCATCAGGGTCACTGAATGGCTACACCTTC. Translation: CASSYASGSLNGYTF. The chain combines TRBV6-2 or TRBV6-3 with TRBJ1-2; D possibly corresponds to TRBD1 (5 bases). The ends were cut back, 2 bases at V and 6 bases at J, with 16 bases in the middle. This CDR3 contains 15 residues. Looked up from germline, CDR1 is MNHEY and CDR2 is SVGEGT.

This clone appeared a single time. This chain uses TRBV29-1 with TRBJ1-1, with 7 bases aligning to TRBD1. Germline CDR1 SQVTM, CDR2 ANQGSEA. The V and J ends lost 7 bases and 1 base, in that order; junction bases with no gene match: 3. The CDR3 runs to 12 residues. The CDR3 spells CSAGTANTEAFF. The CDR3, as DNA: TGCAGCGCCGGGACAGCGAACACTGAAGCTTTCTTT. Filled out from reference TRBV29-1 and TRBJ1-1, the complete variable domain reads SAVISQKPSRDICQRGTSLTIQCQVDSQVTMMFWYRQQPGQSLTLIATANQGSEATYESGFVIDKFPISRPNLTFSTLTVSNMSPEDSSIYLCSAGTANTEAFFGQGTRLTVV.

The chain uses TRBV7-9 and TRBJ1-2; D is possibly TRBD1 (5 bases). Germline loops: CDR1 SEHNR, CDR2 FQNEAQ (reference sequence). V lost 4 bases, J lost 3 bases, and 15 bases lay in between. The CDR3 extends over 15 amino acids. The CDR3 region is CASSSRLGGDYGYTF. The CDR3 DNA reads TGTGCCAGCAGCTCCCGACTGGGAGGGGACTATGGCTACACCTTC.